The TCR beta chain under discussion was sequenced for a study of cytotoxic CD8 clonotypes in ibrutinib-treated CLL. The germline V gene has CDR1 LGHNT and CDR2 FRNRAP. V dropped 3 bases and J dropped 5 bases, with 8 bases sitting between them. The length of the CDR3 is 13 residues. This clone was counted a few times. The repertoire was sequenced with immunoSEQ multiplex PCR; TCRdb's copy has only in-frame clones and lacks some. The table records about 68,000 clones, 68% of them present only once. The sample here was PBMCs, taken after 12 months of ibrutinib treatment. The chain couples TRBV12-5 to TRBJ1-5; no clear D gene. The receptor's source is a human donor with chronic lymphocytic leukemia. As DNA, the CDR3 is TGTGCTAGTGGTTTCGCCCTGTATCAGCCCCAGCATTTT. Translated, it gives CASGFALYQPQHF.